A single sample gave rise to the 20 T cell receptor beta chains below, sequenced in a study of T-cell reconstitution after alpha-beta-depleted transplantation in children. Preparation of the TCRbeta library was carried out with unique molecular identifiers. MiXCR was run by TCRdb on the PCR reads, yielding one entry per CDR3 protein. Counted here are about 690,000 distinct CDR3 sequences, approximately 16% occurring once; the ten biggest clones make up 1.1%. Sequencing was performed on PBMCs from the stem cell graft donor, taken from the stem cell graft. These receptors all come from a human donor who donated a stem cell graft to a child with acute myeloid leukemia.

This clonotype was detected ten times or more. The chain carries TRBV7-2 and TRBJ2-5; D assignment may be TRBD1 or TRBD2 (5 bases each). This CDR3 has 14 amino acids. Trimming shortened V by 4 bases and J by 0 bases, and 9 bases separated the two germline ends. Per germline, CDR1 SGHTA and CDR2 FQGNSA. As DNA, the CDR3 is TGTGCCAGCAGCTCGGGACCGAACCAAGAGACCCAGTACTTC. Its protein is CASSSGPNQETQYF.

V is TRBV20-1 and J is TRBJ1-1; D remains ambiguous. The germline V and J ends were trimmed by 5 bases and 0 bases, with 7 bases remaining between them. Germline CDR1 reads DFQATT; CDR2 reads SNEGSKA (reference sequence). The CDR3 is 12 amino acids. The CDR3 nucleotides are TGCAGTGCTCCTGACATGAACACTGAAGCTTTCTTT. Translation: CSAPDMNTEAFF.

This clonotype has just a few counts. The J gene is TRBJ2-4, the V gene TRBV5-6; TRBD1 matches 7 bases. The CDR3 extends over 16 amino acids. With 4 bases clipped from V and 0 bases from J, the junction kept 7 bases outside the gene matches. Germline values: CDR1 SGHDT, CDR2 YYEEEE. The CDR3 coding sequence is TGTGCCAGCAGCGCCCCGGGACAGCTAGCCAAAAACATTCAGTACTTC. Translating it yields CASSAPGQLAKNIQYF.

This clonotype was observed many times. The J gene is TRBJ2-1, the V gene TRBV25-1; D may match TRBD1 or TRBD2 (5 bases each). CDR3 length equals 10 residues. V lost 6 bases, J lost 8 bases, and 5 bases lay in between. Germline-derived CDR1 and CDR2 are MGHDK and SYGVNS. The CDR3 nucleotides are TGTGCCAGCAGGGGGGATGAGCAGTTCTTC. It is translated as CASRGDEQFF. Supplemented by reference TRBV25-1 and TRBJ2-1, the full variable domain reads EADIYQTPRYLVIGTGKKITLECSQTMGHDKMYWYQQDPGMELHLIHYSYGVNSTEKGDLSSESTVSRIRTEHFPLTLESARPSHTSQYLCASRGDEQFFGPGTRLTVL.

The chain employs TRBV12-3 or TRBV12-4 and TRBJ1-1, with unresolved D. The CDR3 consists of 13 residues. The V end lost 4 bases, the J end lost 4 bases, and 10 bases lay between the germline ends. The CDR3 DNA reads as TGTGCCAGCAGTTCCCTCCGATCCACTGAAGCTTTCTTT. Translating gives CASSSLRSTEAFF.

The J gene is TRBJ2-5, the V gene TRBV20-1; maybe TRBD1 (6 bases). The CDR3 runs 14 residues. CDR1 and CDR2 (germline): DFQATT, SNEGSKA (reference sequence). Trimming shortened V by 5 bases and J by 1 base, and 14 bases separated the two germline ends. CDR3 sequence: CSALGQGPQETQYF. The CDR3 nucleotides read TGCAGTGCTCTGGGGCAGGGGCCCCAAGAGACCCAGTACTTC.

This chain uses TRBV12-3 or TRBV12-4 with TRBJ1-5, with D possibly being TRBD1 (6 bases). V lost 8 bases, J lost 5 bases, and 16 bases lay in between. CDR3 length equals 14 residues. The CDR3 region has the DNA TGTGCCAGCTCCGAGGTAGGGGGTTATCAGCCCCAGCATTTT. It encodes CASSEVGGYQPQHF.

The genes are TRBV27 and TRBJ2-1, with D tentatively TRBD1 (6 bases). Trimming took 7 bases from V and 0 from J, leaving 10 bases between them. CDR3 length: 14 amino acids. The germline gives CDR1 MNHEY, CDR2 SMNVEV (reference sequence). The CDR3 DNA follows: TGTGCCAGCAACGACAGGAGCTCCTACAATGAGCAGTTCTTC. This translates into CASNDRSSYNEQFF.

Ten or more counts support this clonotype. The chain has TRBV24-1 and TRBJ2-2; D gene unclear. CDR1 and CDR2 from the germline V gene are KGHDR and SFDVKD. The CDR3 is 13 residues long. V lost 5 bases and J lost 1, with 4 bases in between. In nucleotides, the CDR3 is TGTGCCACCAGTGGAGAGAACACCGGGGAGCTGTTTTTT. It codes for CATSGENTGELFF.

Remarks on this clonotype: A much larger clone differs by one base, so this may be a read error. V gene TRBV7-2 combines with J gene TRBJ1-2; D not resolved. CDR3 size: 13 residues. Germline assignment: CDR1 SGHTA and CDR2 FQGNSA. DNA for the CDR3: TGTGCCAGCAGCTCGGAGATCGGCTATGCCTACACCTTC. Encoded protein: CASSSEIGYAYTF.

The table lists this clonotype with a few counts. CDR3 nucleotides: TGCAGTGCTAGAGAAGCGAACACTGAAGCTTTCTTT. This sequence encodes CSAREANTEAFF. This chain joins TRBV20-1 and TRBJ1-1; D is unclear. The ends were cut back, 0 bases at V and 1 base at J, with 3 bases in the middle. This CDR3 has 12 amino acids. Germline CDR1 and CDR2: DFQATT and SNEGSKA (reference sequence).

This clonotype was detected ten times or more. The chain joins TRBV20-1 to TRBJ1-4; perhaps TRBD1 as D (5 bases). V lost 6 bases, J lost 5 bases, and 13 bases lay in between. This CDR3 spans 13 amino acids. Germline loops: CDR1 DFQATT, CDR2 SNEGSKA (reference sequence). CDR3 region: CSAGTDRNEKLFF. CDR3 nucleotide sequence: TGCAGTGCCGGGACGGACCGAAATGAAAAACTGTTTTTT.

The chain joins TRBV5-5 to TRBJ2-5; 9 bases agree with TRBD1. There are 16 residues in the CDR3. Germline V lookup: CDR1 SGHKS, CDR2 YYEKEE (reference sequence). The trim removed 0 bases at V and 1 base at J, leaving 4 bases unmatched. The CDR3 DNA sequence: TGTGCCAGCAGCTTGGCCCCACAGGGGGCCCAAGAGACCCAGTACTTC. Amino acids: CASSLAPQGAQETQYF.

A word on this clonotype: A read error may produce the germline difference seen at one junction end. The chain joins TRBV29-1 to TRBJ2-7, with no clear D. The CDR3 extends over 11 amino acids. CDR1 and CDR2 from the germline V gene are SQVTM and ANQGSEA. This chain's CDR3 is CSVKAYYEHYF. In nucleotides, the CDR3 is TGCAGCGTTAAGGCCTACTACGAGCACTACTTC.

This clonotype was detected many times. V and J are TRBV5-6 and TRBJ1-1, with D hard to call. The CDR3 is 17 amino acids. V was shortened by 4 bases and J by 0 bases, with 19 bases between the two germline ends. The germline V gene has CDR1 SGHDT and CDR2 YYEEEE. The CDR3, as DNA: TGTGCCAGCAGCCAAGAGGGTGGAACTGACATGAACACTGAAGCTTTCTTT. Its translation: CASSQEGGTDMNTEAFF.

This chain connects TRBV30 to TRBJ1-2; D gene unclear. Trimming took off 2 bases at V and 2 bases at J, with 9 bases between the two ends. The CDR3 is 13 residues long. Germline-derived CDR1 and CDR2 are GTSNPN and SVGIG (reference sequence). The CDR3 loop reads CAWSWQLNYGYTF. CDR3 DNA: TGTGCCTGGAGTTGGCAGCTAAACTATGGCTACACCTTC.

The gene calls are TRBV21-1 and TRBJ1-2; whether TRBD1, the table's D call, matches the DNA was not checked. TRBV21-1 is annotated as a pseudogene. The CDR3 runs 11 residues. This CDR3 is CASSGGIVYTF. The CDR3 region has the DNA TGTGCCAGCAGCGGGGGCATAGTCTACACCTTC.

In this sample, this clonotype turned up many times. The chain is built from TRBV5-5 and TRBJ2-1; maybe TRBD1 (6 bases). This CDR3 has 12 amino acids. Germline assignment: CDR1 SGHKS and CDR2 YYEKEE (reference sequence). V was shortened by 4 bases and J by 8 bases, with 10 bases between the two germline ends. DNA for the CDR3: TGTGCCAGCAGCAGGACAGTGGATGAGCAGTTCTTC. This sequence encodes CASSRTVDEQFF.

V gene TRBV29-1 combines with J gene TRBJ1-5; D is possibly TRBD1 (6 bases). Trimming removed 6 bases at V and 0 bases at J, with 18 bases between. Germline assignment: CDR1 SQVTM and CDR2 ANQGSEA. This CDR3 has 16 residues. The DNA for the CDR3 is TGCAGCGTGGACCAAGGGGGTGGGGGTAGCAATCAGCCCCAGCATTTT. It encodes CSVDQGGGGSNQPQHF.

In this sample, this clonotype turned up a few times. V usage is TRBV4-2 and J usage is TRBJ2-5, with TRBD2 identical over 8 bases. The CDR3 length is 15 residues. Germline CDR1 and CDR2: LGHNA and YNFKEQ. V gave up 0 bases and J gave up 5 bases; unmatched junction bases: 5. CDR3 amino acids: CASSQEGTRGETQYF. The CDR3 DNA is TGTGCCAGCAGCCAAGAAGGGACTAGGGGCGAGACCCAGTACTTC.